The text below deals with one T cell receptor (beta chain). This record comes from a study of blood T cell repertoires in COVID-19. Study as a whole: Some COVID-19 samples were acute and others convalescent; all came from the United States, Italy and Spain.

Patients of the Seattle cohort, enrolled during active infection, were followed longitudinally. Trimming removed 5 bases from V and 0 bases from J, with 10 bases in between. Germline V gives CDR1 SQVTM, CDR2 ANQGSEA. This CDR3 has 13 residues. In the authors' workflow: Amplification of reference gene primers provided the estimated nucleated cell counts. TCRdb keeps only in-frame clones here, not all; method: immunoSEQ multiplex PCR. V and J calls plus clone size are reproduced from that table; the DNA served to infer D and trimming. This sample has 100,000 to 150,000 clones; roughly nine tenths occur once, and the top ten carry over 10%.

The sample taken for sequencing was peripheral blood. The chain carries TRBV29-1 and TRBJ1-1; no clear D gene. This clonotype was obtained from a woman aged 70-85 years with COVID-19, enrolled during active disease. The CDR3, as DNA: TGCAGCGTTCAACCGGGGATGAACACTGAAGCTTTCTTT. The encoded protein is CSVQPGMNTEAFF.